The subject of this entry is one TCR beta chain. Its antigen is unidentified. This record comes from a study of Ad26.COV2.S vaccination and SARS-CoV-2 variants. General observations from the study: Vaccine recipients posted higher spike-specific TCR breadth than their placebo counterparts. The TCR breadth and depth analyses may have produced an underestimate of total T cell responses.

Profiling relied on immunoSEQ multiplex PCR, and the TCRdb table lists in-frame clones only, not all of them. Of hundreds of thousands of clones in the sample, about 90% were seen once. From germline, CDR1 is PRHDT and CDR2 FYEKMQ (reference sequence). The CDR3 spans 12 residues. Trimming removed 4 bases from V and 2 bases from J, with 6 bases in between. The clonotype was recovered from a human donor who had recovered from COVID-19. This chain connects TRBV13 to TRBJ2-7; D possibly corresponds to TRBD1 (5 bases). This specimen consisted of peripheral blood, obtained after recovery from COVID-19. The CDR3 region has the DNA TGTGCCAGCAGCTCAGGGACCTACGAGCAGTACTTC. The encoded protein is CASSSGTYEQYF.